These 20 T cell receptor beta chains originate from one sample sequenced in a study of OX40 agonist ivuxolimab in advanced cancers. The library was obtained by the immunoSEQ multiplex PCR assay. TCRdb holds this immuneACCESS table with in-frame rearrangements only. Some clones are missing; in checked studies, unresolved V genes explain under half, and the rest has no known cause. The sample table contains nearly 8,500 clones; only one count was recorded for roughly 70% of them. Together, the top ten hold approximately 52% of the sample. This material consisted of CD4+ or CD8+ T cells sorted from blood, taken in a trial of the OX40 agonist ivuxolimab. These TCRs come from an adult with an advanced solid tumor such as melanoma, head and neck, liver or kidney cancer.

The chain combines TRBV7-2 with TRBJ2-1, with TRBD1 matching over 7 bases. CDR1 is SGHTA and CDR2 is FQGNSA in the germline V gene. CDR3 length equals 16 residues. With 5 bases clipped from V and 4 bases from J, the junction kept 11 bases outside the gene matches. This chain's CDR3 is CASSLNHRGEYNEQFF. As DNA, the CDR3 is TGTGCCAGCAGCCTCAACCACAGGGGTGAGTACAATGAGCAGTTCTTC.

In this sample, this clone turned up a few times. The genes are TRBV6-6 and TRBJ1-4; D is ambiguous. This CDR3 contains 14 residues. The germline gives CDR1 MNHNY, CDR2 SVGAGI (reference sequence). Trimming took 4 bases from V and 7 from J, leaving 13 bases between them. CDR3 region: CASSSFRMGEKLFF. The CDR3 DNA sequence: TGTGCCAGCAGTTCTTTCCGGATGGGTGAAAAACTGTTTTTT.

This clone showed up just once. The chain is built from TRBV6-6 and TRBJ2-2; D gene ambiguous. V was cut by 2 bases and J by 0 bases, with 7 bases left in between. The CDR3 has 15 residues. Germline CDR1 reads MNHNY; CDR2 reads SVGAGI (reference sequence). CDR3 DNA sequence: TGTGCCAGCAGTTACGACCGGCCGAACACCGGGGAGCTGTTTTTT. As protein: CASSYDRPNTGELFF.

The V gene is TRBV27, the J gene TRBJ2-7; D might be TRBD1 (5 bases). The CDR3 sequence is 16 residues long. Germline CDR1 MNHEY, CDR2 SMNVEV (reference sequence). Deletions cut 5 bases from V and 3 bases from J, with 20 bases between. The CDR3 sequence is CASSAGPGPLGYEQYF. CDR3 DNA: TGTGCCAGCAGTGCCGGGCCAGGGCCCTTGGGCTACGAGCAGTACTTC.

This rearrangement joins TRBV7-9 to TRBJ2-1; possible D gene TRBD1, 5 bases. V lost 5 bases and J 4 bases, leaving 6 bases between the germline ends. The length of the CDR3 is 12 residues. The germline V gene has CDR1 SEHNR and CDR2 FQNEAQ (reference sequence). CDR3 sequence reads: CASSKGYNEQFF. The CDR3 coding sequence is TGTGCCAGCAGCAAGGGGTACAATGAGCAGTTCTTC. Supplemented by reference TRBV7-9 and TRBJ2-1, the full variable domain reads DTGVSQNPRHKITKRGQNVTFRCDPISEHNRLYWYRQTLGQGPEFLTYFQNEAQLEKSRLLSDRFSAERPKGSFSTLEIQRTEQGDSAMYLCASSKGYNEQFFGPGTRLTVL.

The V gene is TRBV7-3, the J gene TRBJ2-1, with TRBD1 matching over 9 bases. The CDR3 length is 14 residues. Germline assignment: CDR1 SGHTA and CDR2 FQGTGA. V gave up 1 base and J gave up 9 bases; unmatched junction bases: 4. CDR3 region: CASSLSTGGLEQFF. Written as DNA, the CDR3 is TGTGCCAGCAGCTTAAGTACAGGGGGCCTTGAGCAGTTCTTC.

J is TRBJ2-7 and V is TRBV7-8; TRBD1 matches 9 bases. CDR1 and CDR2 from the germline V gene are SGHVS and FQNEAQ. The CDR3 is 16 residues long. V lost 3 bases to trimming and J lost 2 bases; unmatched junction nucleotides: 8. The CDR3 sequence: CASSLSGQGWAYEQYF. CDR3 coding DNA: TGTGCCAGCAGCTTGTCAGGACAGGGGTGGGCCTACGAGCAGTACTTC.

CDR3 sequence (DNA): TGTGCCAGCAGCTTAGTTTCGGAGGCAGATACGCAGTATTTT. Translating it yields CASSLVSEADTQYF. This chain joins TRBV11-2 and TRBJ2-3; possible D gene TRBD2, 5 bases. This CDR3 comprises 14 residues. Trimming took off 1 base at V and 4 bases at J, with 9 bases between the two ends. Germline CDR1 reads SGHAT; CDR2 reads FQNNGV.

This clone was found once. J is TRBJ2-7 and V is TRBV7-9; D could derive from TRBD1 or TRBD2 (5 bases each). This CDR3 is built from 13 residues. From germline, CDR1 is SEHNR and CDR2 FQNEAQ (reference sequence). V lost 5 bases to trimming and J lost 5 bases, with 13 bases between them. CDR3 amino acids: CASSPPGPDEQYF. In DNA, the CDR3 is TGTGCCAGCAGCCCACCGGGACCCGACGAGCAGTACTTC.

The chain is built from TRBV7-2 and TRBJ2-3; D perhaps matches TRBD2 (6 bases). Germline values: CDR1 SGHTA, CDR2 FQGNSA. The V end was cut by 1 base, the J end by 2 bases, with 10 bases between. The CDR3 is 15 amino acids. The CDR3: CASSLVPSATDTQYF. The CDR3 coding sequence is TGTGCCAGCAGCTTAGTCCCTAGCGCCACAGATACGCAGTATTTT.

This sequence joins TRBV9 and TRBJ2-2; D may correspond to TRBD1 or TRBD2 (5 bases each). V was cut by 6 bases and J by 4 bases, with 13 bases left in between. Germline V gene sequence: CDR1 SGDLS, CDR2 YYNGEE. CDR3 length: 14 amino acids. CDR3 coding DNA: TGTGCCAGCAAACCCGGGACCCTCACCGGGGAGCTGTTTTTT. This translates into CASKPGTLTGELFF.

The J gene is TRBJ2-2, the V gene TRBV9; 7 bases line up with TRBD1. J gave up 4 bases and V 0 bases, and 6 bases lay outside the gene matches. CDR1 is SGDLS, CDR2 YYNGEE, per germline. The CDR3 spans 16 residues. The CDR3 sequence: CASSVASTGPTGELFF. CDR3 in DNA: TGTGCCAGCAGCGTAGCTTCGACAGGGCCCACCGGGGAGCTGTTTTTT.

The V and J genes are TRBV5-5 and TRBJ1-1; D is unclear. The CDR3 loop spans 14 amino acids. With 2 bases removed from V and 2 bases from J, the gap between germline ends came to 10 bases. Germline V gene data show CDR1 as SGHKS and CDR2 as YYEKEE (reference sequence). The chain's CDR3 is CASSLREFNTEAFF. DNA for the CDR3: TGTGCCAGCAGCTTACGGGAATTCAACACTGAAGCTTTCTTT.

Only a few counts were recorded for this clone. V usage is TRBV6-6 and J usage is TRBJ1-5; unclear D gene. CDR1 is MNHNY, CDR2 SVGAGI, per germline (reference sequence). This CDR3 region has 12 residues. V shed 6 bases and J shed 5 bases, with 8 bases lying between them. The DNA for the CDR3 is TGTGCCAGCAGCCGACCGTATCAGCCCCAGCATTTT. As protein: CASSRPYQPQHF.

This chain links TRBV21-1 with TRBJ2-5; TRBD1 was called by the table and not checked on the DNA. TRBV21-1 is classified as a pseudogene. CDR3 length equals 18 residues. The chain's CDR3 is CASITWQGAWGVQETQYF. Written as DNA, the CDR3 is TGTGCCAGCATCACGTGGCAGGGGGCGTGGGGTGTTCAAGAGACCCAGTACTTC.

The rearrangement joins TRBV18 to TRBJ2-7, with 8 bases lining up with TRBD1. Germline V gene sequence: CDR1 KGHSH, CDR2 LQKENI. After removal of 3 bases from V and 3 bases from J, the junction contained 7 bases not matched to a gene. This CDR3 contains 15 residues. CDR3 loop: CASSPPDRGGYEQYF. The CDR3 DNA reads as TGTGCCAGCTCACCCCCCGACAGGGGCGGCTACGAGCAGTACTTC.

This clone was detected only a few times. The chain has TRBV15 and TRBJ2-2; no clear D. Trimming removed 6 bases from V and 0 bases from J, with 8 bases in between. The CDR3 has 14 residues. The germline V gene has CDR1 LNHNV and CDR2 YYDKDF (reference sequence). The CDR3 DNA follows: TGTGCCACCAGGGGCACCTCGAACACCGGGGAGCTGTTTTTT. Its translation: CATRGTSNTGELFF.

J is TRBJ2-3 and V is TRBV7-3; D is ambiguous. From germline, CDR1 is SGHTA and CDR2 FQGTGA. This CDR3 comprises 13 residues. Trimming took off 3 bases at V and 0 bases at J, with 4 bases between the two ends. CDR3 sequence reads: CASSFSSTDTQYF. The CDR3 DNA sequence: TGTGCCAGCAGCTTTTCTAGCACAGATACGCAGTATTTT.

This chain links TRBV9 with TRBJ2-2; 13 nucleotides match TRBD2. J lost 5 bases, V lost 4 bases, and 5 bases had no gene match. The CDR3 is 16 amino acids. CDR1 and CDR2 (germline): SGDLS, YYNGEE. The CDR3 is CASSTSGGAGTGELFF. DNA for the CDR3: TGTGCCAGCAGCACTAGCGGGGGGGCCGGTACCGGGGAGCTGTTTTTT.

This rearrangement joins TRBV27 to TRBJ2-7; 9 bases agree with TRBD1. From germline, CDR1 is MNHEY and CDR2 SMNVEV (reference sequence). V gave up 2 bases and J gave up 5 bases; unmatched junction bases: 1. This CDR3 region has 13 residues. The CDR3 spells CASSLTGGNEQYF. The CDR3 DNA reads TGTGCCAGCAGTTTAACAGGGGGCAACGAGCAGTACTTC.